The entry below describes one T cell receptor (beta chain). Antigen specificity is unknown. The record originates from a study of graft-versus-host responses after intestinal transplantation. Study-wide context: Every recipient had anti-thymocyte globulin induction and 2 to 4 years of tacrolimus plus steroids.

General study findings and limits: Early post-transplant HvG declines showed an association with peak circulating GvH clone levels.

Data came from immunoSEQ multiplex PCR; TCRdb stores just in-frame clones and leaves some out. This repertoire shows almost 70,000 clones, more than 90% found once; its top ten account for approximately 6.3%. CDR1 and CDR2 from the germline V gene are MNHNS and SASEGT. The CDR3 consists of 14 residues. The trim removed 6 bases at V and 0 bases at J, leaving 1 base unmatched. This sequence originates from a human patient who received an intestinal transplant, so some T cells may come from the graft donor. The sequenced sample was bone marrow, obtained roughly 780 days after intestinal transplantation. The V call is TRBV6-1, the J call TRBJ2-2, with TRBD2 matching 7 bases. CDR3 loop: CASRAGTNTGELFF. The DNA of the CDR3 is TGTGCCAGCAGAGCGGGAACGAACACCGGGGAGCTGTTTTTT.